Shown below are 30 T cell receptor beta chains from a single sample sequenced in a study of TIL therapy for anti-PD-1-resistant metastatic lung cancer. Sequencing used immunoSEQ v3. TCRdb's copy holds only in-frame clones and misses some; the assay was immunoSEQ multiplex PCR. The repertoire holds tens of thousands of clones, 55% to 75% seen once, with around 5.4% in the top ten. Time point specified: pre-treatment sample, taken before nivolumab and TIL therapy. Pleural nodules or supraclavicular lymph nodes made up most of the excised metastases sampled. Sequenced here: tumor tissue, sampled at baseline. The receptors here all came from a person between 25 and 79 years old with non-small cell lung cancer.

This clone was recorded only once. This chain links TRBV11-2 with TRBJ2-1; 12 nucleotides align to TRBD1. Germline V gene lookup returns CDR1 SGHAT and CDR2 FQNNGV. V was clipped by 9 bases and J by 5 bases; unmatched bases: 8. The CDR3 spans 15 residues. This CDR3 is CARLGDRGLNNEQFF. Written as DNA, the CDR3 is TGTGCCAGGCTAGGGGACAGGGGGCTAAACAATGAGCAGTTCTTC.

The chain uses TRBV4-3 and TRBJ2-3; D unresolved. The length of the CDR3 is 17 residues. V lost 1 base and J 5 bases, leaving 19 bases between the germline ends. Germline V CDR1 and CDR2: LGHNA, YSLEER. CDR3 DNA: TGCGCCAGCAGCCAAGCCGGAAGGCCCCGCTTGGGAGATACGCAGTATTTT. Protein sequence: CASSQAGRPRLGDTQYF.

The chain is built from TRBV2 and TRBJ2-7; D is ambiguous. The germline V gene has CDR1 SNHLY and CDR2 FYNNEI. The length of the CDR3 is 14 residues. Trimming pared 1 base from V and 3 bases from J, leaving 10 bases between. The CDR3 loop is CASSEVLVGYEQYF. CDR3 sequence (DNA): TGTGCCAGCAGTGAAGTGCTAGTAGGCTACGAGCAGTACTTC.

The CDR3 spells CASSMGGAPLYEQYF. CDR3 in DNA: TGTGCCAGTAGTATGGGGGGCGCCCCCTTATACGAGCAGTACTTC. The genes are TRBV19 and TRBJ2-7; D may correspond to TRBD1 or TRBD2 (6 bases each). The V and J ends lost 3 bases and 4 bases respectively, with 16 bases between them. This CDR3 is 15 amino acids long. Germline CDR1 LNHDA, CDR2 SQIVND (reference sequence).

This clone was found a few times. This chain connects TRBV5-6 to TRBJ2-7; D is perhaps TRBD1 (6 bases). Germline values: CDR1 SGHDT, CDR2 YYEEEE. The CDR3 consists of 15 residues. V lost 5 bases and J 6 bases, leaving 21 bases between the germline ends. The CDR3, as DNA: TGTGCCAGCAGTTTTGGAACAGGGAACCTTCGCGAGCAGTACTTC. Translating gives CASSFGTGNLREQYF.

The CDR3 DNA reads TGCGCCAGCAGCTTTCGCGACTCGATCTCCAATGAGCAGTTCTTC. Its protein is CASSFRDSISNEQFF. V usage is TRBV5-1 and J usage is TRBJ2-1; no firm D call. The CDR3 consists of 15 residues. Germline V CDR1 and CDR2: SGHRS, YFSETQ. V lost 2 bases to trimming and J lost 6 bases, with 15 bases between them.

There are a few counts of this clone. This chain uses TRBV13 with TRBJ1-2; a possible D gene is TRBD1 (5 bases). The CDR3 length is 15 residues. CDR1 is PRHDT and CDR2 is FYEKMQ in the germline V gene (reference sequence). V lost 5 bases and J lost 4, with 17 bases in between. Here the CDR3 reads CASSDSRRGTYGYTF. The CDR3 DNA reads TGTGCCAGCAGCGATTCCAGGCGGGGGACCTATGGCTACACCTTC.

The chain carries TRBV5-6 and TRBJ1-2; the D gene is possibly TRBD1 (5 bases). The CDR3 contains 14 residues. Germline V gene lookup returns CDR1 SGHDT and CDR2 YYEEEE. V lost 4 bases, J lost 3 bases, and 13 bases lay in between. CDR3 sequence: CASSQGLSDYGYTF. DNA of the CDR3: TGTGCCAGCAGCCAGGGACTCAGCGACTATGGCTACACCTTC. The whole variable domain, remainder taken from reference TRBV5-6 and TRBJ1-2, is DAGVTQSPTHLIKTRGQQVTLRCSPKSGHDTVSWYQQALGQGPQFIFQYYEEEERQRGNFPDRFSGHQFPNYSSELNVNALLLGDSALYLCASSQGLSDYGYTFGSGTRLTVV.

The chain joins TRBV28 to TRBJ2-3, with TRBD2 matching over 8 bases. CDR1 is MDHEN, CDR2 SYDVKM, per germline. This CDR3 is 16 amino acids long. With 2 bases clipped from V and 2 bases from J, the junction kept 6 bases outside the gene matches. CDR3: CASSLSLAGLTDTQYF. CDR3 in DNA: TGTGCCAGCAGTTTAAGCCTAGCGGGCCTCACAGATACGCAGTATTTT.

The J gene is TRBJ1-2, the V gene TRBV28, with D tentatively TRBD1 (6 bases). The V end lost 4 bases, the J end lost 6 bases, and 12 bases lay between the germline ends. The germline CDR1 and CDR2 sequences are MDHEN and SYDVKM. The CDR3 runs 13 residues. In DNA, the CDR3 is TGTGCCAGCAGTTCCTACTACAGGGATGGCTACACCTTC. Its protein product is CASSSYYRDGYTF.

The chain couples TRBV6-1 to TRBJ1-4, with D unclear. Trimming shortened V by 1 base and J by 5 bases, and 11 bases separated the two germline ends. Germline V gene lookup returns CDR1 MNHNS and CDR2 SASEGT. The CDR3 loop spans 15 amino acids. The DNA of the CDR3 is TGTGCCAGCAGTGAAGACCCACGCCCGAATGAAAAACTGTTTTTT. It codes for CASSEDPRPNEKLFF.

This clone has just a few counts. This chain links TRBV4-1 with TRBJ1-6; TRBD1 aligns across 9 bases. The J segment lost 7 bases and the V segment lost 4 bases, leaving 5 bases of the junction unmatched. This CDR3 comprises 15 residues. CDR1 is MGHRA and CDR2 is YSYEKL in the germline V gene. The CDR3 sequence: CASSPGTGSNSPLHF. As DNA, the CDR3 is TGCGCCAGCAGCCCGGGGACAGGGTCGAATTCACCCCTCCACTTT.

This clone came up once. The chain is built from TRBV5-1 and TRBJ2-7; no clear D. The germline CDR1 and CDR2 sequences are SGHRS and YFSETQ. This CDR3 region has 14 residues. V lost 4 bases and J lost 6, with 17 bases in between. The CDR3 DNA is TGCGCCAGCAGCCGTCTTCTGGCGGCAGGCGAGCAGTACTTC. Amino acids: CASSRLLAAGEQYF.

This chain links TRBV9 with TRBJ2-5; weak D call: TRBD1 (5 bases). The CDR3 length is 14 residues. Germline CDR1 is SGDLS and CDR2 is YYNGEE. The V and J ends lost 0 bases and 4 bases respectively, with 10 bases between them. DNA for the CDR3: TGTGCCAGCAGCGTAGGTATGGGGCGAGAGACCCAGTACTTC. Its translation: CASSVGMGRETQYF.

This chain joins TRBV19 and TRBJ1-5; 10 bases fit TRBD1. The germline V gene encodes CDR1 LNHDA and CDR2 SQIVND (reference sequence). CDR3 length: 16 residues. The V segment lost 4 bases and the J segment 1 base; nucleotides outside the gene matches: 4. The CDR3 here is CASSTGTGASNQPQHF. As DNA, the CDR3 is TGTGCCAGTAGTACCGGGACAGGGGCGAGCAATCAGCCCCAGCATTTT.

This chain joins TRBV27 and TRBJ1-6; tentatively, D is TRBD1 (6 bases). Looked up from germline, CDR1 is MNHEY and CDR2 is SMNVEV (reference sequence). The CDR3 is 14 residues long. The V end lost 6 bases, the J end lost 2 bases, and 8 bases lay between the germline ends. CDR3 bases: TGTGCCAGCAGAGGGGGAACCTATAATTCACCCCTCCACTTT. Translating it yields CASRGGTYNSPLHF.

This rearrangement joins TRBV28 to TRBJ2-7; D is possibly TRBD2 (7 bases). The length of the CDR3 is 15 residues. The V and J ends lost 5 bases and 5 bases respectively, with 19 bases between them. Germline loops: CDR1 MDHEN, CDR2 SYDVKM. The CDR3 nucleotides read TGTGCCAGCAGTCCCCTCGGCGGGGGCGAAAACGAGCAGTACTTC. Its protein is CASSPLGGGENEQYF.

Sample share makes this clone medium-sized (0.01 to 0.1%). Other DNA sequences of this sample code for an identical CDR3. The J gene is TRBJ1-5, the V gene TRBV18; no firm D call. Deletions cut 3 bases from V and 0 bases from J, with 6 bases between. The CDR3 is 14 amino acids. Germline V gene sequence: CDR1 KGHSH, CDR2 LQKENI. The CDR3 loop is CASSPDYSNQPQHF. The CDR3 DNA reads TGTGCCAGCTCACCGGACTATAGCAATCAGCCCCAGCATTTT.

The rearrangement links TRBV18 to TRBJ1-2; TRBD1 might be the D (6 bases). The CDR3 loop spans 15 amino acids. V gave up 3 bases and J gave up 2 bases, with 13 bases separating them. Germline values: CDR1 KGHSH, CDR2 LQKENI. CDR3 residues: CASSPAGQPNYGYTF. In DNA form, the CDR3 reads TGTGCCAGCTCACCTGCGGGACAACCAAACTATGGCTACACCTTC.

This clone has only one observation. Other DNA sequences in the sample encode the same CDR3. The V and J genes are TRBV6-5 and TRBJ2-2, with no clear D. Germline assignment: CDR1 MNHEY and CDR2 SVGAGI. V gave up 2 bases and J gave up 7 bases, with 2 bases separating them. The CDR3 totals 11 residues. The CDR3 loop reads CASSYVGELFF. CDR3 coding DNA: TGTGCCAGCAGTTACGTCGGGGAGCTGTTTTTT.

The rearrangement links TRBV5-1 to TRBJ2-5, with unresolved D. Germline V gives CDR1 SGHRS, CDR2 YFSETQ. The CDR3 has 14 residues. V was pared by 0 bases and J by 0 bases, with 6 bases between. The CDR3, as DNA: TGCGCCAGCAGCTTGGTCCAGAACCAAGAGACCCAGTACTTC. This encodes CASSLVQNQETQYF.

The rearrangement uses TRBV10-3 and TRBJ2-4, with 12 positions matching TRBD2. This CDR3 is built from 15 residues. The germline gives CDR1 ENHRY, CDR2 SYGVKD. V was pared by 6 bases and J by 10 bases, with 10 bases of the junction left unmatched. CDR3 sequence (DNA): TGTGCCATCAGCGACGCCGGGACTAGCGGGTCTATTCAGTACTTC. Its protein is CAISDAGTSGSIQYF.

This chain links TRBV15 with TRBJ1-5; D ambiguous. This CDR3 comprises 15 residues. The germline V gene encodes CDR1 LNHNV and CDR2 YYDKDF (reference sequence). V lost 5 bases, J lost 5 bases, and 16 bases lay in between. CDR3 residues: CATSPRMAGDQPQHF. As DNA, the CDR3 is TGTGCCACCAGCCCCCGGATGGCGGGAGATCAGCCCCAGCATTTT.

V usage is TRBV7-8 and J usage is TRBJ1-5; D may be TRBD1 (6 bases). Looked up from germline, CDR1 is SGHVS and CDR2 is FQNEAQ. Trimming pared 1 base from V and 0 bases from J, leaving 10 bases between. The CDR3 spans 16 residues. As DNA, the CDR3 is TGTGCCAGCAGCTTAGTTCCGGACAGTAGCAATCAGCCCCAGCATTTT. Translated: CASSLVPDSSNQPQHF.

The chain has TRBV28 and TRBJ1-5, with a possible D match to TRBD1 (6 bases). CDR1 is MDHEN and CDR2 is SYDVKM in the germline V gene. The V and J ends lost 2 bases and 3 bases respectively, with 11 bases between them. The CDR3 contains 15 residues. Written as DNA, the CDR3 is TGTGCCAGCAGTTTAAATACAGGGTCCAATCAGCCCCAGCATTTT. Translation gives CASSLNTGSNQPQHF.

This clone occurred once. J is TRBJ2-7 and V is TRBV28; no clear D. This CDR3 comprises 11 residues. V lost 7 bases, J lost 3 bases, and 7 bases lay in between. Germline CDR1 MDHEN, CDR2 SYDVKM. In DNA form, the CDR3 reads TGTGCCAGCAAAGCCGTCTACGAGCAGTACTTC. This codes for CASKAVYEQYF. Full variable domain (outside the CDR3, taken from reference TRBV28 and TRBJ2-7): DVKVTQSSRYLVKRTGEKVFLECVQDMDHENMFWYRQDPGLGLRLIYFSYDVKMKEKGDIPEGYSVSREKKERFSLILESASTNQTSMYLCASKAVYEQYFGPGTRLTVT.

This clone was seen a few times. V and J are TRBV10-2 and TRBJ2-7; a possible D gene is TRBD1 (6 bases). Trimming took 6 bases from V and 6 from J, leaving 9 bases between them. This CDR3 is 11 amino acids long. CDR1 and CDR2 from the germline V gene are WSHSY and SAAADI. The CDR3 region has the DNA TGCGCCAGCAGACAGGGTCGCGAGCAGTACTTC. Translation: CASRQGREQYF.

J is TRBJ1-5 and V is TRBV2, with TRBD1 matching 11 bases. J gave up 5 bases and V 6 bases, and 9 bases lay outside the gene matches. The CDR3 runs 16 residues. Germline assignment: CDR1 SNHLY and CDR2 FYNNEI. The CDR3 sequence: CASRRRTGGADQPQHF. The CDR3, as DNA: TGTGCCAGCAGGAGAAGGACAGGGGGCGCGGATCAGCCCCAGCATTTT.

The chain uses TRBV29-1 and TRBJ2-1, with TRBD2 matching over 8 bases. Trimming at V came to 4 bases and at J to 1 base, leaving 6 bases not matched to a gene. CDR1 is SQVTM, CDR2 ANQGSEA, per germline. There are 15 residues in the CDR3. The CDR3 sequence: CSVGAAGGSYNEQFF. The CDR3 DNA reads TGCAGCGTTGGAGCTGCGGGGGGTTCCTACAATGAGCAGTTCTTC.

This clone was counted a few times. The chain employs TRBV7-9 and TRBJ1-3; D unclear. Germline V gene data show CDR1 as SEHNR and CDR2 as FQNEAQ (reference sequence). The CDR3 totals 14 residues. Trimming removed 6 bases at V and 3 bases at J, with 12 bases between. Here the CDR3 reads CASRETDFGNTIYF. In DNA, the CDR3 is TGTGCCAGCAGGGAGACGGACTTTGGAAACACCATATATTTT.